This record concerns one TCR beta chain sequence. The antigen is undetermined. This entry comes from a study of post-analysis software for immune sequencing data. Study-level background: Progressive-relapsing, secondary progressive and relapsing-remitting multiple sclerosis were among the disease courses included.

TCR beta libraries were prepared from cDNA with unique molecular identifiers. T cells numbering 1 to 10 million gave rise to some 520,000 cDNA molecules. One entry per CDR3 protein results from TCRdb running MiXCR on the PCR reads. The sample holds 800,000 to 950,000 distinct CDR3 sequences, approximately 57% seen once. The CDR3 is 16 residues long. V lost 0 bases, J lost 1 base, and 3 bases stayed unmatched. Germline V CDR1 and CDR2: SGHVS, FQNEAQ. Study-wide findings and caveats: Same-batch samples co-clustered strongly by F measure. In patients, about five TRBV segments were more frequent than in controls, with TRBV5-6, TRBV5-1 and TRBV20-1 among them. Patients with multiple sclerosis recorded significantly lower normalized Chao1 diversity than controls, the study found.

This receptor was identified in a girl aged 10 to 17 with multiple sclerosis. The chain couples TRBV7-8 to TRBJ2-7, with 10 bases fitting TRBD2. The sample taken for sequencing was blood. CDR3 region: CASSLARSGRSYEQYF. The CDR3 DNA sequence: TGTGCCAGCAGCTTAGCGCGTAGCGGGAGGTCCTACGAGCAGTACTTC.